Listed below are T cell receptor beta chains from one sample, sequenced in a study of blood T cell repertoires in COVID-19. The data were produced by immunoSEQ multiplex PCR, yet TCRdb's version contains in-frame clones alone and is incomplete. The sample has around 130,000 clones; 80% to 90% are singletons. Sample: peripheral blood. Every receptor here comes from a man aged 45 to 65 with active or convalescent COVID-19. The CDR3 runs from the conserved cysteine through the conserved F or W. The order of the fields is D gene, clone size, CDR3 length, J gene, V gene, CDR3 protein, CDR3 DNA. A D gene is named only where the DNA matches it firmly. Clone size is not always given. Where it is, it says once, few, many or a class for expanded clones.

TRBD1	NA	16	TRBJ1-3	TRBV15	CATSRETGGSGNTIYF	TGTGCCACCAGCAGAGAGACAGGGGGCTCTGGAAACACCATATATTTT
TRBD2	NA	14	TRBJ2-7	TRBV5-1	CASSLGLAERWQYF	TGCGCCAGCAGCCTCGGACTAGCGGAACGGTGGCAGTACTTC
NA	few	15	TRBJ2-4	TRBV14	CASSQFTVSKNIQYF	TGTGCCAGCAGCCAATTCACTGTATCCAAAAACATTCAGTACTTC
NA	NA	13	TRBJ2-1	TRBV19	CATGKSSYNEQFF	TGTGCAACGGGGAAGAGCTCCTACAATGAGCAGTTCTTC
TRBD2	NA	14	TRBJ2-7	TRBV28	CASRRLAGGYEQYF	TGTGCCAGCAGGAGACTAGCGGGAGGATACGAGCAGTACTTC
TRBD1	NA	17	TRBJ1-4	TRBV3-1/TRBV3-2	CASTKTSGTGGNEKLFF	TGTGCCAGCACCAAAACTTCCGGGACAGGGGGTAATGAAAAACTGTTTTTT
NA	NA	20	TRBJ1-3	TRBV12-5	CASGLVVYGQGNTSGNTIYF	TGTGCTAGTGGTTTGGTAGTTTATGGGCAGGGTAACACCTCTGGAAACACCATATATTTT
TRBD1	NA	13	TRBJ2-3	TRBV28	CASRTGGMDTQYF	TGTGCCAGCCGGACAGGGGGTATGGATACGCAGTATTTT
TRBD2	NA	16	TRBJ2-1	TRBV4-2	CASSQELGTRINEQFF	TGTGCCAGCAGCCAAGAGTTAGGGACTAGGATCAATGAGCAGTTCTTC
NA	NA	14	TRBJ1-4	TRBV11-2	CASSLDREIYKLFF	TGTGCCAGCAGCTTAGATCGAGAAATTTATAAACTGTTTTTT
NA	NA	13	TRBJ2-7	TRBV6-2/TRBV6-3	CASSRAGPYEQYF	TGTGCCAGCAGTAGAGCAGGGCCGTACGAGCAGTACTTC
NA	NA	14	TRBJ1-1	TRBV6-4	CASSVEAGNTEAFF	TGTGCCAGCAGTGTAGAGGCGGGGAACACTGAAGCTTTCTTT
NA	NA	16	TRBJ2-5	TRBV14	CASSQARGGGQETQYF	TGTGCCAGCAGCCAAGCCAGGGGCGGTGGGCAAGAGACCCAGTACTTC
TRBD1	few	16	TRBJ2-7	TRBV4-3	CASSQAWTGVSYEQYF	TGCGCCAGCAGCCAAGCGTGGACAGGGGTGTCCTACGAGCAGTACTTC
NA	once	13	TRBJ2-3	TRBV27	CASSFHAGWGQYF	TGTGCCAGCAGTTTCCACGCGGGGTGGGGGCAGTATTTT
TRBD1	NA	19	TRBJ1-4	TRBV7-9	CASTRGPVVAGTDNEKLFF	TGTGCCAGCACCCGAGGCCCCGTAGTCGCCGGGACAGACAATGAAAAACTGTTTTTT
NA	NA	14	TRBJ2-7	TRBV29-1	CSVAPGQSSYEQYF	TGCAGCGTTGCCCCAGGTCAGAGCTCCTACGAGCAGTACTTC